Below, 30 T cell receptor beta chains from the same sample are listed, as sequenced in a study of T cell responses to AZD1222 COVID-19 vaccine. The table came from immunoSEQ multiplex PCR; TCRdb's copy has only in-frame clones and leaves some out. The sample holds about 200,000 clones, roughly 92% seen once. Sequences were derived from peripheral blood, sampled 28 days after the second AZD1222 dose. The receptor set was obtained from an adult who received the AZD1222 COVID-19 vaccine.

The chain employs TRBV12-3 or TRBV12-4 and TRBJ1-2, with TRBD1 matching over 8 bases. The ends lost 6 bases at V and 4 bases at J; junction bases unmatched: 4. The CDR3 has 13 residues. The CDR3 DNA reads as TGTGCCAGCAGGCAGGGGGCGGGCTATGGCTACACCTTC. Encoded protein: CASRQGAGYGYTF.

The V gene is TRBV10-1, the J gene TRBJ1-5; TRBD1 is a possible D gene (5 bases). Trimming cost V 4 bases and J 3 bases, with 7 bases left between them. The CDR3 runs to 13 residues. Germline CDR1 and CDR2: WNHNN and SYGVQD (reference sequence). This CDR3 is CASSGGTNQPQHF. The DNA of the CDR3 is TGCGCCAGCAGTGGAGGGACCAATCAGCCCCAGCATTTT.

The V and J genes are TRBV9 and TRBJ1-6; D gene unclear. V lost 0 bases, J lost 10 bases, and 17 bases lay in between. The CDR3 loop spans 16 amino acids. Germline-derived CDR1 and CDR2 are SGDLS and YYNGEE. DNA for the CDR3: TGTGCCAGCAGCGTAGGGGAGGGTACCCTTGTCTCACCCCTCCACTTT. Protein sequence: CASSVGEGTLVSPLHF. Drawing the rest from reference TRBV9 and TRBJ1-6, the complete variable domain is DSGVTQTPKHLITATGQRVTLRCSPRSGDLSVYWYQQSLDQGLQFLIQYYNGEERAKGNILERFSAQQFPDLHSELNLSSLELGDSALYFCASSVGEGTLVSPLHFGNGTRLTVT.

The V gene is TRBV12-3 or TRBV12-4, the J gene TRBJ1-1; 9 bases align to TRBD1. The V and J ends lost 6 bases and 4 bases, in that order; junction bases with no gene match: 3. The CDR3 has 13 residues. CDR3 DNA sequence: TGTGCCAGCAGCTACAGGGGGCTCACTGAAGCTTTCTTT. It is translated as CASSYRGLTEAFF.

The chain recombines TRBV3-1 (or the pseudogene TRBV3-2) with TRBJ1-3, with D maybe TRBD1 (6 bases). The CDR3 is made up of 14 amino acids. Per germline, CDR1 LGHDT and CDR2 YNNKEL (reference sequence). V shed 6 bases and J shed 1 base, with 10 bases lying between them. CDR3 DNA sequence: TGTGCCAGCAGGGACCAGGGGTCTGGAAACACCATATATTTT. Translated, it gives CASRDQGSGNTIYF.

This chain uses TRBV4-1 with TRBJ2-1, with D possibly being TRBD2 (5 bases). Trimming took 2 bases from V and 6 from J, leaving 14 bases between them. The CDR3 spans 15 residues. CDR1 is MGHRA, CDR2 YSYEKL, per germline. CDR3 residues: CASSQYHPSGNEQFF. The CDR3 DNA reads TGCGCCAGCAGCCAATACCACCCAAGCGGCAATGAGCAGTTCTTC.

The V call is TRBV29-1, the J call TRBJ2-1; D is perhaps TRBD1 (5 bases). This CDR3 spans 13 amino acids. CDR1 is SQVTM, CDR2 ANQGSEA, per germline. The V end lost 5 bases, the J end lost 5 bases, and 13 bases lay between the germline ends. The CDR3 coding sequence is TGCAGCGTTACAACAACAGGTAACAATGAGCAGTTCTTC. Amino acids: CSVTTTGNNEQFF.

The V call is TRBV4-3, the J call TRBJ2-7; 9 bases are shared with TRBD1. The germline CDR1 and CDR2 sequences are LGHNA and YSLEER. With 4 bases clipped from V and 3 bases from J, the junction kept 7 bases outside the gene matches. The CDR3 consists of 15 residues. CDR3 sequence (DNA): TGCGCCAGCAGCCCAACTGGACAGGGGAGCTACGAGCAGTACTTC. Residues: CASSPTGQGSYEQYF.

The rearrangement uses TRBV28 and TRBJ1-3, with unresolved D. Per the germline V gene, CDR1 is MDHEN and CDR2 is SYDVKM. The CDR3 spans 15 residues. V was pared by 8 bases and J by 3 bases, with 17 bases between. DNA for the CDR3: TGTGCCAGCGGTCCGGCCAGACGCCTTGGAAACACCATATATTTT. It specifies CASGPARRLGNTIYF. Combining the CDR3 with reference TRBV28 and TRBJ1-3 gives the whole variable domain DVKVTQSSRYLVKRTGEKVFLECVQDMDHENMFWYRQDPGLGLRLIYFSYDVKMKEKGDIPEGYSVSREKKERFSLILESASTNQTSMYLCASGPARRLGNTIYFGEGSWLTVV.

This chain uses TRBV5-4 with TRBJ2-2, with D possibly matching TRBD1 (6 bases). CDR1 and CDR2 (germline): SGHNT, YYREEE (reference sequence). Trimming left V 4 bases short and J 1 base short, with 8 bases between. The CDR3 runs 14 residues. CDR3 sequence (DNA): TGTGCCAGCAGCCAGGGGAAGAACACCGGGGAGCTGTTTTTT. The encoded protein is CASSQGKNTGELFF.

This chain links TRBV27 with TRBJ1-1, with 8 positions matching TRBD1. Germline V gene sequence: CDR1 MNHEY, CDR2 SMNVEV (reference sequence). The V gene end was trimmed by 6 bases and the J gene end by 7 bases; junction bases not matched to a gene: 10. The CDR3 spans 14 residues. CDR3 DNA: TGTGCCAGCAGCCGGGCAACCGGGACAGGTGAAGCTTTCTTT. Its protein is CASSRATGTGEAFF.

The chain combines TRBV10-2 with TRBJ1-3; D ambiguous. Germline V gives CDR1 WSHSY, CDR2 SAAADI. The length of the CDR3 is 13 residues. Trimming removed 8 bases from V and 0 bases from J, with 8 bases in between. CDR3 loop: CASGDYSGNTIYF. The CDR3 region has the DNA TGCGCCAGCGGAGATTACTCTGGAAACACCATATATTTT.

The chain combines TRBV3-1 (or the pseudogene TRBV3-2) with TRBJ2-7, with D maybe TRBD1 (5 bases). CDR3 length equals 12 residues. Germline assignment: CDR1 LGHDT and CDR2 YNNKEL (reference sequence). The ends were cut back, 11 bases at V and 6 bases at J, with 17 bases in the middle. The CDR3 DNA reads TGTGCCTCCAAAGCAGGGCCTGGCGAGCAGTACTTC. Translated, it gives CASKAGPGEQYF.

The chain links TRBV4-2 to TRBJ2-2; 8 nucleotides match TRBD1. Germline V gene lookup returns CDR1 LGHNA and CDR2 YNFKEQ. Trimming removed 0 bases from V and 4 bases from J; junction bases left unmatched: 7. The CDR3 sequence is 17 residues long. CDR3 loop: CASSQDPTGGSTGELFF. For the CDR3, the DNA is TGTGCCAGCAGCCAAGACCCCACAGGGGGGAGCACCGGGGAGCTGTTTTTT.

J is TRBJ1-1 and V is TRBV10-1; 11 positions agree with TRBD1. Germline assignment: CDR1 WNHNN and CDR2 SYGVQD (reference sequence). The CDR3 spans 15 residues. V lost 3 bases, J lost 2 bases, and 2 bases stayed unmatched. The CDR3 reads CASSDGTGGNTEAFF. Written as DNA, the CDR3 is TGCGCCAGCAGTGACGGGACAGGGGGAAACACTGAAGCTTTCTTT.

The rearrangement joins TRBV7-9 to TRBJ1-5, with 9 bases fitting TRBD1. With V trimmed by 5 bases and J by 4 bases, 6 bases remained unmatched. The CDR3 contains 15 residues. Per germline, CDR1 SEHNR and CDR2 FQNEAQ (reference sequence). The CDR3 is CASSRGTGSNQPQHF. CDR3 bases: TGTGCCAGCAGCCGTGGGACAGGGAGTAATCAGCCCCAGCATTTT.

This chain uses TRBV4-1 with TRBJ2-5; 10 nucleotides line up with TRBD1. Germline assignment: CDR1 MGHRA and CDR2 YSYEKL. The V and J ends lost 3 bases and 4 bases, in that order; junction bases with no gene match: 8. This CDR3 region has 16 residues. CDR3 amino acids: CASSQADRGPRETQYF. The CDR3 DNA reads TGCGCCAGCAGCCAGGCAGACAGGGGGCCCCGAGAGACCCAGTACTTC.

This chain links TRBV4-2 with TRBJ2-5; 9 bases line up with TRBD2. The J segment lost 3 bases and the V segment lost 3 bases, leaving 11 bases of the junction unmatched. The CDR3 loop spans 17 amino acids. Germline CDR1 and CDR2: LGHNA and YNFKEQ. For the CDR3, the DNA is TGTGCCAGCAGCCAGAAGTATGGCGGGGGGGGAGAAGAGACCCAGTACTTC. It specifies CASSQKYGGGGEETQYF.

The V call is TRBV2, the J call TRBJ2-1, with no clear D. V was pared by 6 bases and J by 7 bases, with 16 bases between. Germline CDR1 and CDR2: SNHLY and FYNNEI. CDR3 length: 14 residues. For the CDR3, the DNA is TGTGCCAGCAGGCCCGATCCGAGTGGGAATGAGCAGTTCTTC. Its translation is CASRPDPSGNEQFF.

This clone appeared a few times. The V gene is TRBV19, the J gene TRBJ1-1; D ambiguous. The CDR3 has 13 residues. From germline, CDR1 is LNHDA and CDR2 SQIVND (reference sequence). V was trimmed by 3 bases and J by 8 bases, leaving 13 bases between them. CDR3: CASSMGRPGEAFF. Written as DNA, the CDR3 is TGTGCCAGTAGTATGGGTCGCCCAGGCGAAGCTTTCTTT.

The chain recombines TRBV5-1 with TRBJ2-5, with unresolved D. The ends were cut back, 2 bases at V and 5 bases at J, with 13 bases in the middle. The CDR3 loop spans 14 amino acids. Germline V gives CDR1 SGHRS, CDR2 YFSETQ. CDR3 amino acids: CASSLERAGETQYF. DNA for the CDR3: TGCGCCAGCAGCTTAGAAAGGGCCGGCGAGACCCAGTACTTC.

The V gene is TRBV14, the J gene TRBJ1-1; TRBD1 is a possible D gene (6 bases). Germline V gene sequence: CDR1 SGHDN, CDR2 FVKESK. CDR3 length: 13 residues. The V and J ends lost 2 bases and 3 bases respectively, with 7 bases between them. In DNA, the CDR3 is TGTGCCAGCAGCCAAACAGGGTACACTGAAGCTTTCTTT. The encoded protein is CASSQTGYTEAFF.

The chain employs TRBV7-9 and TRBJ1-2, with D perhaps matching TRBD1 (5 bases). Germline values: CDR1 SEHNR, CDR2 FQNEAQ (reference sequence). Trimming removed 3 bases from V and 7 bases from J, with 12 bases in between. The CDR3 extends over 13 amino acids. Written as DNA, the CDR3 is TGTGCCAGCAGCTTCGGGGGAGCGGGTGGCTACACCTTC. Translation gives CASSFGGAGGYTF.

CDR3 loop: CASSSSQETQYF. As DNA, the CDR3 is TGTGCCAGCAGTTCCAGTCAAGAGACCCAGTACTTC. V is TRBV12-3 or TRBV12-4 and J is TRBJ2-5; unclear D gene. Trimming took off 4 bases at V and 2 bases at J, with 5 bases between the two ends. The CDR3 has 12 residues.

This chain joins TRBV11-1 and TRBJ2-7; D is undetermined. The ends were cut back, 0 bases at V and 2 bases at J, with 5 bases in the middle. This CDR3 is built from 13 residues. CDR1 is SGHAT and CDR2 is FQDESV in the germline V gene (reference sequence). CDR3 amino acids: CASSLAIPYEQYF. CDR3 DNA sequence: TGTGCCAGCAGCTTAGCCATTCCCTACGAGCAGTACTTC.

The V gene is TRBV19, the J gene TRBJ2-4; D unresolved. Trimming cost V 3 bases and J 0 bases, with 9 bases left between them. CDR1 is LNHDA, CDR2 SQIVND, per germline (reference sequence). The CDR3 covers 15 residues. The CDR3 DNA reads TGTGCCAGTAGTATTGGCCAGTTAGCCAAAAACATTCAGTACTTC. Its protein product is CASSIGQLAKNIQYF.

This clone was seen just once. The chain recombines TRBV19 with TRBJ1-1; D is ambiguous. The length of the CDR3 is 12 residues. Germline V gene data show CDR1 as LNHDA and CDR2 as SQIVND (reference sequence). The V end was cut by 6 bases, the J end by 0 bases, with 5 bases between. In DNA form, the CDR3 reads TGTGCCAGTAGGCAGATGAACACTGAAGCTTTCTTT. Its translation: CASRQMNTEAFF.

The chain joins TRBV12-3 or TRBV12-4 to TRBJ1-2, with a tentative D call TRBD1 (6 bases). This CDR3 contains 11 residues. V was pared by 4 bases and J by 9 bases, with 9 bases between. The CDR3 spells CASSSGASYTF. The CDR3 DNA is TGTGCCAGCAGTTCGGGGGCAAGCTACACCTTC.

The V call is TRBV21-1, the J call TRBJ1-4. TRBV21-1 is a recognized pseudogene. The CDR3 totals 17 residues. DNA for the CDR3: TGTGCCAGCCCCGGTGGGGGGGAGGCCGAGACTAATGAAAAACTGTTTTTT. It encodes CASPGGGEAETNEKLFF.

The chain employs TRBV10-2 and TRBJ1-1, with D unclear. CDR3 size: 11 residues. Germline CDR1 WSHSY, CDR2 SAAADI. Trimming cost V 2 bases and J 4 bases, with 2 bases left between them. In DNA, the CDR3 is TGCGCCAGCAGTGAGATCACTGAAGCTTTCTTT. Protein product: CASSEITEAFF.